These 21 T cell receptor beta chains were sequenced from one sample in a study of blood T cells in healthy people across ages. Primers used in a second PCR of about 6 to 11 cycles were a sample-barcoded 5' primer and a J-beta primer mix. Using its own MiXCR run on the 5' RACE reads, TCRdb lists one record per CDR3 protein. The sample carries about 780,000 distinct CDR3 sequences, more than 35% recorded once. The specimen was blood. Receptor source: a man aged 80 or over in good health.

This chain's CDR3 is CASSLDGSGSTDTQYF. CDR3 bases: TGTGCCAGCAGCTTAGATGGGAGCGGAAGCACAGATACGCAGTATTTT. The chain combines TRBV7-2 with TRBJ2-3; possibly TRBD2 for D (5 bases). This CDR3 is 16 amino acids long. The germline CDR1 and CDR2 sequences are SGHTA and FQGNSA. V lost 1 base and J lost 0, with 11 bases in between.

V is TRBV7-2 and J is TRBJ2-3, with D possibly TRBD2 on 5 matching bases. Trimming shortened V by 1 base and J by 6 bases, and 11 bases separated the two germline ends. Looked up from germline, CDR1 is SGHTA and CDR2 is FQGNSA. The CDR3 loop spans 14 amino acids. CDR3 loop: CASSLGGMGDTQYF. CDR3 in DNA: TGTGCCAGCAGCTTAGGAGGGATGGGTGATACGCAGTATTTT.

Regarding this clonotype: This may be a read error, as it is one base from a much larger clone. The chain couples TRBV10-3 to TRBJ2-1; D might be TRBD2 (6 bases). Trimming stripped 8 bases from V and 2 bases from J, with 16 bases between. The CDR3 is 15 amino acids. Germline V gene lookup returns CDR1 ENHRY and CDR2 SYGVKD. CDR3 coding DNA: TGTGCCATCCGACTAGATTCTCTCACCTACAATGAGCAGTTCTTC. Protein product: CAIRLDSLTYNEQFF.

The gene calls are TRBV3-1 and TRBJ2-4, with 7 bases fitting TRBD1. This CDR3 comprises 14 residues. Losses at the gene ends were 0 bases for V and 10 bases for J; bases not matched to a gene: 6. Germline V gene data show CDR1 as LGHDT and CDR2 as YNNKEL (reference sequence). The CDR3 bases are TGTGCCAGCAGCCAAGAAAGACAGGGAAGGATTCAGTACTTC. Amino acids: CASSQERQGRIQYF.

CDR3 DNA: TGTGCCAGCAGCCCGACTAGCGGGACGGTCGGGGAGCTGTTTTTT. Protein sequence: CASSPTSGTVGELFF. The chain has TRBV12-3 or TRBV12-4 and TRBJ2-2, with 11 nucleotides matching TRBD2. This CDR3 has 15 residues. V was clipped by 6 bases and J by 7 bases; unmatched bases: 7.

This chain links TRBV3-1 with TRBJ1-2; maybe TRBD1 (6 bases). V was pared by 1 base and J by 0 bases, with 9 bases between. CDR1 and CDR2 from the germline V gene are LGHDT and YNNKEL (reference sequence). The CDR3 spans 15 residues. CDR3 coding DNA: TGTGCCAGCAGCCAAGCGGACAGAGCTAACTATGGCTACACCTTC. It encodes CASSQADRANYGYTF.

This sequence joins TRBV6-2 or TRBV6-3 and TRBJ2-7; D is unclear. The V and J ends lost 5 bases and 0 bases respectively, with 11 bases between them. This CDR3 comprises 14 residues. Germline loops: CDR1 MNHEY, CDR2 SVGEGT. The CDR3 DNA follows: TGTGCCAGCAGTCCCACGGACCGCTCCTACGAGCAGTACTTC. Protein product: CASSPTDRSYEQYF.

The rearrangement links TRBV6-2 or TRBV6-3 to TRBJ2-1; the D gene is possibly TRBD2 (6 bases). Trimming took 4 bases from V and 5 from J, leaving 15 bases between them. CDR3 length: 15 amino acids. Germline lookup yields CDR1 MNHEY and CDR2 SVGEGT. The chain's CDR3 is CASSSGSWGNNEQFF. CDR3 bases: TGTGCCAGCAGTTCCGGGAGCTGGGGAAACAATGAGCAGTTCTTC.

V gene TRBV6-5 combines with J gene TRBJ2-3; D assignment may be TRBD1 or TRBD2 (6 bases each). Trimming left V 3 bases short and J 0 bases short, with 13 bases between. Germline V lookup: CDR1 MNHEY, CDR2 SVGAGI. This CDR3 region has 16 residues. CDR3 region: CASSYTGDTSTDTQYF. CDR3 bases: TGTGCCAGCAGTTATACGGGGGACACCAGCACAGATACGCAGTATTTT.

This chain joins TRBV28 and TRBJ2-4; 9 bases are a match to TRBD1. The better agreement between TRBJ2-7 and the DNA end casts doubt on the J call. This CDR3 spans 16 amino acids. Looked up from germline, CDR1 is MDHEN and CDR2 is SYDVKM. CDR3: CASRESGTGPSYEQYF. In DNA, the CDR3 is TGTGCCAGCAGGGAATCCGGGACAGGGCCCTCCTACGAGCAGTACTTC.

Comments on this clonotype: One end of the junction fails to match germline, which may point to a read error. The V and J genes are TRBV4-3 and TRBJ2-5; no definite D call. The germline V gene encodes CDR1 LGHNA and CDR2 YSLEER. This CDR3 contains 15 residues. The CDR3 sequence: CANSQDHAISETQYF. In nucleotides, the CDR3 is TGCGCCAACAGCCAAGATCATGCTATCTCGGAGACCCAGTACTTC.

This clonotype was counted only a few times. V is TRBV5-1 and J is TRBJ2-7; 7 bases line up with TRBD2. J lost 3 bases, V lost 0 bases, and 6 bases had no gene match. The CDR3 loop spans 15 amino acids. The germline CDR1 and CDR2 sequences are SGHRS and YFSETQ. This CDR3 reads CASSLGRAGSYEQYF. In nucleotides, the CDR3 is TGCGCCAGCAGCTTGGGGCGAGCGGGAAGCTACGAGCAGTACTTC.

Worth noting for this clonotype: This clone may be a read error of a much larger clone one base away. J is TRBJ2-4 and V is TRBV4-1; 11 nucleotides align to TRBD2. Judging by the DNA end, TRBJ2-7 fits better; the J call may be wrong. The germline CDR1 and CDR2 sequences are MGHRA and YSYEKL. There are 16 residues in the CDR3. CDR3 DNA sequence: TGCGCCAGCAACCAAGGGAGGACTAGCGGGTACTACGAGCAGTACTTC. Protein: CASNQGRTSGYYEQYF.

For this clonotype: One end of the junction varies from germline; a read error may be responsible. The chain links TRBV20-1 to TRBJ2-7; 10 positions agree with TRBD1. In germline, CDR1 is DFQATT, CDR2 SNEGSKA (reference sequence). This CDR3 spans 14 amino acids. This chain's CDR3 is CNARWDRGVNEQYF. CDR3 DNA: TGCAATGCTAGGTGGGACAGGGGAGTCAACGAGCAGTACTTC.

About this clonotype: A much larger clone is a single base away; this may be a read error. J is TRBJ2-1 and V is TRBV15, with 10 bases lining up with TRBD2. The CDR3 extends over 15 amino acids. Germline V lookup: CDR1 LNHNV, CDR2 YYDKDF (reference sequence). Germline trimming cut 0 bases from V and 13 bases from J; bases unmatched to any gene: 9. The CDR3 DNA is TGTGCCACCAGCAGAGATAGCGGGAGGAGAGAGACCCAGTTCTTC. As protein: CATSRDSGRRETQFF.

This clonotype was recorded at least ten times. This sequence joins TRBV24-1 and TRBJ2-7; D may correspond to TRBD1 or TRBD2 (5 bases each). The germline V and J ends were trimmed by 5 bases and 3 bases, with 7 bases remaining between them. This CDR3 comprises 12 residues. Germline CDR1 reads KGHDR; CDR2 reads SFDVKD. CDR3 sequence (DNA): TGTGCCACCAGTGGGGACGGCTACGAGCAGTACTTC. It yields the protein CATSGDGYEQYF.

The chain combines TRBV19 with TRBJ2-4; D unresolved. The J call is doubtful: the DNA matches TRBJ2-5 better. The CDR3 sequence is 14 residues long. Germline V gene sequence: CDR1 LNHDA, CDR2 SQIVND (reference sequence). The CDR3 loop reads CASSTRISEETQYF. Written as DNA, the CDR3 is TGTGCCAGTAGTACCCGAATCAGCGAGGAGACCCAGTACTTC.

This clonotype appeared a few times. The rearrangement uses TRBV11-2 and TRBJ1-5; D is uncertain. Trimming pared 2 bases from V and 4 bases from J, leaving 6 bases between. CDR3 length equals 13 residues. Germline V gene sequence: CDR1 SGHAT, CDR2 FQNNGV. The CDR3 spells CASSLQENQPQHF. CDR3 coding DNA: TGTGCCAGCAGCTTACAGGAGAATCAGCCCCAGCATTTT.

The chain links TRBV20-1 to TRBJ2-7, with 9 bases identical to TRBD2. Germline values: CDR1 DFQATT, CDR2 SNEGSKA (reference sequence). The length of the CDR3 is 16 residues. V was pared by 2 bases and J by 7 bases, with 15 bases of the junction left unmatched. The CDR3: CSARSRGTSSSGEQYF. The CDR3 nucleotides read TGCAGTGCTAGAAGTCGGGGGACTAGCTCCAGTGGTGAGCAGTACTTC.

The chain couples TRBV10-2 to TRBJ2-5, with D unclear. Trimming removed 0 bases at V and 4 bases at J, with 12 bases between. Germline values: CDR1 WSHSY, CDR2 SAAADI. The CDR3 length is 15 residues. CDR3 protein: CASSESLVTRETQYF. The CDR3 DNA is TGCGCCAGCAGTGAGTCTTTGGTAACACGAGAGACCCAGTACTTC.

The V call is TRBV6-5, the J call TRBJ2-7; no definite D call. V was clipped by 11 bases and J by 7 bases, with 27 bases between them. Germline CDR1 MNHEY, CDR2 SVGAGI. The CDR3 is 15 amino acids. Written as DNA, the CDR3 is TGTGCCGGCGGCTCCTTTTTAGGGCCTGGGAATGAGCAGTACTTC. Translating gives CAGGSFLGPGNEQYF.